A selection of T cell receptor beta chains follows, all from one sample in a study of blood T cell repertoires in COVID-19. Sequencing was performed with immunoSEQ multiplex PCR; in TCRdb, only in-frame clones are kept and a portion is missing. The table lists roughly 250,000 clones, approximately 85% of them singletons. The specimen was peripheral blood. The source of these receptors is a man aged 45-65 years with acute or convalescent COVID-19. The CDR3 runs from the conserved cysteine through the conserved F or W. D genes are given only for firm matches. Clone size is given for some rows only: seen once, a few or many times, or a class if the clone is expanded.

clone_size: few
d_call: TRBD1
cdr3_length: 16
j_call: TRBJ2-3
v_call: TRBV6-2/TRBV6-3
cdr3_aa: CASSNDRGRGTDTQYF
cdr3_nt: TGTGCCAGCAGTAATGACAGGGGGCGCGGCACAGATACGCAGTATTTT

clone_size: -
d_call: -
cdr3_length: 12
j_call: TRBJ2-1
v_call: TRBV5-1
cdr3_aa: CASSFAYNEQFF
cdr3_nt: TGCGCCAGCAGCTTCGCCTACAATGAGCAGTTCTTC

clone_size: -
d_call: TRBD1
cdr3_length: 17
j_call: TRBJ1-5
v_call: TRBV28
cdr3_aa: CASSDPGTGYSNQPQHF
cdr3_nt: TGTGCCAGCAGTGACCCCGGGACAGGTTATAGCAATCAGCCCCAGCATTTT

clone_size: -
d_call: -
cdr3_length: 14
j_call: TRBJ2-7
v_call: TRBV10-3
cdr3_aa: CAISESQISYEQYF
cdr3_nt: TGTGCCATCAGTGAGTCGCAGATCTCCTACGAGCAGTACTTC

clone_size: -
d_call: TRBD1
cdr3_length: 14
j_call: TRBJ1-2
v_call: TRBV6-5
cdr3_aa: CASSFTGDRYGYTF
cdr3_nt: TGTGCCAGCAGTTTCACAGGGGACCGCTATGGCTACACCTTC

clone_size: -
d_call: -
cdr3_length: 16
j_call: TRBJ2-2
v_call: TRBV30
cdr3_aa: CAWTKTWTANTGELFF
cdr3_nt: TGTGCCTGGACAAAGACCTGGACAGCGAACACCGGGGAGCTGTTTTTT

clone_size: -
d_call: TRBD2
cdr3_length: 15
j_call: TRBJ2-3
v_call: TRBV4-1
cdr3_aa: CASSQGYGRSDTQYF
cdr3_nt: TGCGCCAGCAGCCAAGGGTACGGGAGGTCAGATACGCAGTATTTT

clone_size: -
d_call: TRBD1
cdr3_length: 15
j_call: TRBJ1-5
v_call: TRBV2
cdr3_aa: CASRRDRAGNQPQHF
cdr3_nt: TGTGCCAGCAGAAGAGACAGGGCCGGCAATCAGCCCCAGCATTTT

clone_size: -
d_call: TRBD1
cdr3_length: 16
j_call: TRBJ1-6
v_call: TRBV28
cdr3_aa: CASSLLDRGLDSPLHF
cdr3_nt: TGTGCCAGCAGTTTATTGGACAGGGGGTTGGATTCACCCCTCCACTTT

clone_size: once
d_call: -
cdr3_length: 16
j_call: TRBJ1-6
v_call: TRBV5-8
cdr3_aa: CASSFQGTSYNSPLHF
cdr3_nt: TGTGCCAGCAGCTTTCAGGGGACGTCCTATAATTCACCCCTCCACTTT

clone_size: -
d_call: -
cdr3_length: 13
j_call: TRBJ2-3
v_call: TRBV4-2
cdr3_aa: CASSQDIEDTQYF
cdr3_nt: TGTGCCAGCAGCCAAGACATAGAAGATACGCAGTATTTT

clone_size: -
d_call: TRBD2
cdr3_length: 14
j_call: TRBJ2-3
v_call: TRBV25-1
cdr3_aa: CASSEGGVTDTQYF
cdr3_nt: TGTGCCAGCAGTGAAGGGGGGGTCACAGATACGCAGTATTTT

clone_size: -
d_call: TRBD1
cdr3_length: 14
j_call: TRBJ1-2
v_call: TRBV20-1
cdr3_aa: CSASAGTGRNGYTF
cdr3_nt: TGCAGTGCTAGTGCCGGGACAGGAAGAAATGGCTACACCTTC

clone_size: -
d_call: TRBD1
cdr3_length: 16
j_call: TRBJ1-6
v_call: TRBV7-8
cdr3_aa: CASSPAMGQRRAPLHF
cdr3_nt: TGTGCCAGCAGCCCTGCCATGGGACAGCGGAGGGCACCCCTCCACTTT

clone_size: -
d_call: TRBD1
cdr3_length: 16
j_call: TRBJ1-6
v_call: TRBV5-1
cdr3_aa: CASSLMTGTGESPLHF
cdr3_nt: TGCGCCAGCAGCTTGATGACAGGGACAGGGGAATCACCCCTCCACTTT

clone_size: -
d_call: -
cdr3_length: 13
j_call: TRBJ2-5
v_call: TRBV5-5
cdr3_aa: CASSIAVPETQYF
cdr3_nt: TGTGCCAGCAGCATTGCGGTGCCAGAGACCCAGTACTTC

clone_size: -
d_call: TRBD1
cdr3_length: 13
j_call: TRBJ1-4
v_call: TRBV29-1
cdr3_aa: CSVGQARDEKLFF
cdr3_nt: TGCAGCGTAGGACAGGCAAGAGATGAAAAACTGTTTTTT

clone_size: few
d_call: -
cdr3_length: 12
j_call: TRBJ2-7
v_call: TRBV7-9
cdr3_aa: CASRIQGSEQYF
cdr3_nt: TGTGCCAGCAGGATACAGGGAAGCGAGCAGTACTTC

clone_size: -
d_call: -
cdr3_length: 13
j_call: TRBJ1-1
v_call: TRBV9
cdr3_aa: CASSRIVNTEAFF
cdr3_nt: TGTGCCAGCAGCCGCATAGTGAACACTGAAGCTTTCTTT

clone_size: -
d_call: -
cdr3_length: 13
j_call: TRBJ2-7
v_call: TRBV6-5
cdr3_aa: CASTVGHGYEQYF
cdr3_nt: TGTGCCAGCACCGTGGGACACGGCTACGAGCAGTACTTC

clone_size: -
d_call: TRBD1
cdr3_length: 15
j_call: TRBJ2-7
v_call: TRBV9
cdr3_aa: CASSVEGQGTYEQYF
cdr3_nt: TGTGCCAGCAGCGTAGAGGGACAGGGCACCTACGAGCAGTACTTC

clone_size: -
d_call: -
cdr3_length: 15
j_call: TRBJ1-1
v_call: TRBV5-1
cdr3_aa: CASSLPDGGYTEAFF
cdr3_nt: TGCGCCAGCAGCCTGCCGGACGGAGGTTACACTGAAGCTTTCTTT

clone_size: -
d_call: -
cdr3_length: 15
j_call: TRBJ1-5
v_call: TRBV27
cdr3_aa: CASSLFGAGTGPQHF
cdr3_nt: TGTGCCAGCAGTTTATTCGGGGCGGGGACGGGGCCCCAGCATTTT

clone_size: -
d_call: TRBD2
cdr3_length: 15
j_call: TRBJ2-5
v_call: TRBV19
cdr3_aa: CASSMRTSGQETQYF
cdr3_nt: TGTGCCAGTAGTATGCGGACTAGCGGCCAAGAGACCCAGTACTTC

clone_size: -
d_call: -
cdr3_length: 12
j_call: TRBJ2-3
v_call: TRBV5-5
cdr3_aa: CASSEYADTQYF
cdr3_nt: TGTGCCAGCAGCGAGTATGCAGATACGCAGTATTTT

clone_size: -
d_call: TRBD1
cdr3_length: 19
j_call: TRBJ2-2
v_call: TRBV18
cdr3_aa: CASSPLIGQGVGGTGELFF
cdr3_nt: TGTGCCAGCTCACCACTTATTGGACAGGGGGTCGGCGGCACCGGGGAGCTGTTTTTT

clone_size: -
d_call: -
cdr3_length: 14
j_call: TRBJ1-2
v_call: TRBV4-2
cdr3_aa: CASSQEGVGYGYTF
cdr3_nt: TGTGCCAGCAGCCAAGAAGGGGTCGGCTATGGCTACACCTTC

clone_size: -
d_call: -
cdr3_length: 13
j_call: TRBJ1-1
v_call: TRBV18
cdr3_aa: CASSPGAGTEAFF
cdr3_nt: TGTGCCAGCTCACCTGGGGCAGGCACTGAAGCTTTCTTT

clone_size: -
d_call: TRBD2
cdr3_length: 14
j_call: TRBJ2-7
v_call: TRBV6-5
cdr3_aa: CASSNLGGSYEQYF
cdr3_nt: TGTGCCAGCAGCAACTTGGGGGGGTCCTACGAGCAGTACTTC

clone_size: -
d_call: -
cdr3_length: 14
j_call: TRBJ1-5
v_call: TRBV2
cdr3_aa: CASSEEIFNQPQHF
cdr3_nt: TGTGCCAGCAGTGAAGAAATCTTCAATCAGCCCCAGCATTTT

clone_size: -
d_call: -
cdr3_length: 16
j_call: TRBJ1-5
v_call: TRBV6-5
cdr3_aa: CASSYSYQGSNQPQHF
cdr3_nt: TGTGCCAGCAGTTACTCGTATCAGGGCAGCAATCAGCCCCAGCATTTT

clone_size: -
d_call: -
cdr3_length: 13
j_call: TRBJ2-7
v_call: TRBV12-3/TRBV12-4
cdr3_aa: CASSFPSDYEQYF
cdr3_nt: TGTGCCAGCAGTTTCCCCAGCGACTACGAGCAGTACTTC

clone_size: -
d_call: -
cdr3_length: 13
j_call: TRBJ2-5
v_call: TRBV11-3
cdr3_aa: CASSLFRQETQYF
cdr3_nt: TGTGCCAGCAGCTTATTCCGGCAAGAGACCCAGTACTTC

clone_size: -
d_call: TRBD1
cdr3_length: 14
j_call: TRBJ2-7
v_call: TRBV3-1/TRBV3-2
cdr3_aa: CASGTGTDYYEQYF
cdr3_nt: TGTGCCAGCGGAACCGGGACAGATTATTACGAGCAGTACTTC

clone_size: once
d_call: -
cdr3_length: 15
j_call: TRBJ1-5
v_call: TRBV11-2
cdr3_aa: CASSQNRLGNQPQHF
cdr3_nt: TGTGCCAGCAGCCAAAACAGGTTGGGCAATCAGCCCCAGCATTTT

clone_size: -
d_call: TRBD2
cdr3_length: 16
j_call: TRBJ2-1
v_call: TRBV15
cdr3_aa: CATSGGLAGPYNEQFF
cdr3_nt: TGTGCCACCAGCGGGGGACTAGCGGGACCCTACAATGAGCAGTTCTTC

clone_size: -
d_call: TRBD1
cdr3_length: 16
j_call: TRBJ1-3
v_call: TRBV5-4
cdr3_aa: CASSFFDRGSGNTIYF
cdr3_nt: TGTGCCAGCAGCTTCTTCGACAGGGGCTCTGGAAACACCATATATTTT